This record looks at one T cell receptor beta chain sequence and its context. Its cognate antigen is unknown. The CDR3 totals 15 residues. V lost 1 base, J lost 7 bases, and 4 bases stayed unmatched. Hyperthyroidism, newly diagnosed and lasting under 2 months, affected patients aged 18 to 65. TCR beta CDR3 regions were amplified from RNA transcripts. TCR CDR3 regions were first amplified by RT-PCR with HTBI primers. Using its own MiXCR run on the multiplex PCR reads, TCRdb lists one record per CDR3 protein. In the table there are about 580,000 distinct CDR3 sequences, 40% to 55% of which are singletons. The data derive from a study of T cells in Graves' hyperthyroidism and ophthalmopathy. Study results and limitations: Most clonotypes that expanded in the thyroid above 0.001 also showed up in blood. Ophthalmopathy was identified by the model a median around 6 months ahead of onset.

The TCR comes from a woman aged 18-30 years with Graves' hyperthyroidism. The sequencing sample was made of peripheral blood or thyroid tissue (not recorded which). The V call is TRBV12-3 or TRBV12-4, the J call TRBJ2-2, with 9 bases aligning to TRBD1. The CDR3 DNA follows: TGTGCCAGCAGTTTAGGGACAGGGGAGGGCGGGGAGCTGTTTTTT. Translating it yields CASSLGTGEGGELFF.